Listed here are 32 T cell receptor beta chains from one sample, sequenced in a study of Ad26.COV2.S vaccination and SARS-CoV-2 variants. Treatment denoted: roughly 20 received Ad26.COV2.S at low or high dose, single or two shots; about 5 received placebo; per-sample allocation not given. The study sampled participants on day 63 after the first vaccine or placebo injection. The repertoire was sequenced with immunoSEQ multiplex PCR; TCRdb's copy has only in-frame clones and lacks some. The sample lists about half a million clones, roughly 87% occurring once. Sequenced material: peripheral blood, taken in a trial of Ad26.COV2.S vaccine versus placebo. The receptors were gathered from a person between 18 and 65 years old who received the Ad26.COV2.S COVID-19 vaccine or a placebo.

The V and J genes are TRBV28 and TRBJ2-2; weak D call: TRBD1 (5 bases). The V end lost 1 base, the J end lost 0 bases, and 6 bases lay between the germline ends. From germline, CDR1 is MDHEN and CDR2 SYDVKM. This CDR3 is 15 amino acids long. CDR3 bases: TGTGCCAGCAGTTTATCCAGGGCGAACACCGGGGAGCTGTTTTTT. This encodes CASSLSRANTGELFF.

The chain uses TRBV7-9 and TRBJ1-5; 12 bases line up with TRBD1. CDR3 length: 16 residues. V gave up 0 bases and J gave up 6 bases; unmatched junction bases: 3. CDR1 SEHNR and CDR2 FQNEAQ come from the germline V gene (reference sequence). CDR3 in DNA: TGTGCCAGCAGCTTAGCGGGACAGGGGGCGTTTCAGCCCCAGCATTTT. Encoded protein: CASSLAGQGAFQPQHF.

The CDR3 DNA sequence: TGCAGCGTGCGGGACAGGGAACGGACATCAACTAATGAAAAACTGTTTTTT. Protein: CSVRDRERTSTNEKLFF. The chain combines TRBV29-1 with TRBJ1-4; 9 bases line up with TRBD1. The CDR3 length is 17 residues. The V and J ends lost 6 bases and 0 bases, in that order; junction bases with no gene match: 11. CDR1 is SQVTM, CDR2 ANQGSEA, per germline.

The genes are TRBV5-1 and TRBJ2-5; possibly TRBD1 for D (7 bases). Germline V gene lookup returns CDR1 SGHRS and CDR2 YFSETQ. The CDR3 length is 15 residues. V shed 4 bases and J shed 4 bases, with 17 bases lying between them. The CDR3 DNA is TGCGCCAGCAGCCCCGCAGGGGGGTACTCAGAGACCCAGTACTTC. Its protein product is CASSPAGGYSETQYF. Complete variable domain (other parts from reference TRBV5-1 and TRBJ2-5): KAGVTQTPRYLIKTRGQQVTLSCSPISGHRSVSWYQQTPGQGLQFLFEYFSETQRNKGNFPGRFSGRQFSNSRSEMNVSTLELGDSALYLCASSPAGGYSETQYFGPGTRLLVL.

The CDR3 coding sequence is TGTGCCAGCAGTGAAGTTGGGGGGTTAGGCTCCTACAATGAGCAGTTCTTC. It specifies CASSEVGGLGSYNEQFF. This sequence joins TRBV6-1 and TRBJ2-1; a weak D match, TRBD2 (6 bases). Germline V gives CDR1 MNHNS, CDR2 SASEGT. V shed 1 base and J shed 0 bases, with 13 bases lying between them. The CDR3 sequence is 17 residues long.

This chain links TRBV2 with TRBJ2-1; TRBD1 aligns across 7 bases. The CDR3 totals 12 residues. Unmatched junction bases numbered 3, after V lost 6 bases and J lost 7 bases. The germline V gene has CDR1 SNHLY and CDR2 FYNNEI. The CDR3, as DNA: TGTGCCAGCAGGATACAGGGGAATGAGCAGTTCTTC. Translated: CASRIQGNEQFF.

This clone came up once. The chain recombines TRBV3-1 (or the pseudogene TRBV3-2) with TRBJ1-1, with unresolved D. Trimming removed 7 bases from V and 6 bases from J, with 15 bases in between. This CDR3 has 13 amino acids. Germline assignment: CDR1 LGHDT and CDR2 YNNKEL (reference sequence). The CDR3 spells CASTHNNAAEAFF. CDR3 bases: TGTGCCAGCACCCACAACAACGCGGCTGAAGCTTTCTTT.

Here the CDR3 reads CASSPGTSGSLNEQFF. In nucleotides, the CDR3 is TGTGCCAGCAGTCCGGGGACTAGCGGGAGTTTAAATGAGCAGTTCTTC. The rearrangement links TRBV28 to TRBJ2-1, with TRBD2 matching over 14 bases. CDR3 size: 16 residues. Germline V gene data show CDR1 as MDHEN and CDR2 as SYDVKM. V trimming: 5 bases; J trimming: 7 bases; junction bases outside the gene matches: 7. Supplemented by reference TRBV28 and TRBJ2-1, the full variable domain reads DVKVTQSSRYLVKRTGEKVFLECVQDMDHENMFWYRQDPGLGLRLIYFSYDVKMKEKGDIPEGYSVSREKKERFSLILESASTNQTSMYLCASSPGTSGSLNEQFFGPGTRLTVL.

The V call is TRBV7-2, the J call TRBJ2-7; the D gene is possibly TRBD1 (5 bases). The CDR3 is made up of 13 amino acids. CDR1 and CDR2 from the germline V gene are SGHTA and FQGNSA. V was clipped by 10 bases and J by 0 bases, with 13 bases between them. CDR3 DNA sequence: TGTGCCACGACAGCCTTAACCTCCTACGAGCAGTACTTC. Translated: CATTALTSYEQYF.

This sequence joins TRBV6-6 and TRBJ1-4; D ambiguous. CDR1 and CDR2 from the germline V gene are MNHNY and SVGAGI (reference sequence). The germline V and J ends were trimmed by 5 bases and 5 bases, with 9 bases remaining between them. The CDR3 is 13 residues long. CDR3 DNA: TGTGCCAGCAGTACCGGACCAAATGAAAAACTGTTTTTT. Amino acids: CASSTGPNEKLFF.

The V and J genes are TRBV6-5 and TRBJ2-7; D remains unclear. In germline, CDR1 is MNHEY, CDR2 SVGAGI. The V gene lost 0 bases and the J gene lost 7 bases, with 19 bases spanning the gap. There are 16 residues in the CDR3. The CDR3 sequence is CASSYSLKPSSSEQYF. The CDR3 region has the DNA TGTGCCAGCAGTTACTCCCTAAAGCCAAGCAGTTCGGAGCAGTACTTC.

The rearrangement links TRBV7-2 to TRBJ1-1; a weak D match, TRBD1 (6 bases). This CDR3 has 15 amino acids. The V gene's germline CDR1 is SGHTA and CDR2 FQGNSA. Trimming took 5 bases from V and 2 from J, leaving 15 bases between them. CDR3 DNA sequence: TGTGCCAGCAGCACCCAGGGGCAGCCCAACACTGAAGCTTTCTTT. Translation gives CASSTQGQPNTEAFF. The entire variable domain, with the rest obtained from reference TRBV7-2 and TRBJ1-1, is as follows: GAGVSQSPSNKVTEKGKDVELRCDPISGHTALYWYRQSLGQGLEFLIYFQGNSAPDKSGLPSDRFSAERTGGSVSTLTIQRTQQEDSAVYLCASSTQGQPNTEAFFGQGTRLTVV.

The chain combines TRBV7-9 with TRBJ2-1, with D unresolved. The CDR3 sequence is 18 residues long. The germline CDR1 and CDR2 sequences are SEHNR and FQNEAQ (reference sequence). Trimming pared 5 bases from V and 2 bases from J, leaving 22 bases between. The CDR3 DNA reads TGTGCCAGCAGCCTAGGTACACCGAAGCGTAGGGCCTACAATGAGCAGTTCTTC. It specifies CASSLGTPKRRAYNEQFF. Together with reference TRBV7-9 and TRBJ2-1, the CDR3 gives the full variable domain: DTGVSQNPRHKITKRGQNVTFRCDPISEHNRLYWYRQTLGQGPEFLTYFQNEAQLEKSRLLSDRFSAERPKGSFSTLEIQRTEQGDSAMYLCASSLGTPKRRAYNEQFFGPGTRLTVL.

This rearrangement joins TRBV7-3 to TRBJ2-5; D remains unclear. Germline V gene lookup returns CDR1 SGHTA and CDR2 FQGTGA. This CDR3 region has 13 residues. The ends were cut back, 1 base at V and 4 bases at J, with 7 bases in the middle. The CDR3 reads CASSLIWGETQYF. In nucleotides, the CDR3 is TGTGCCAGCAGCTTAATCTGGGGAGAGACCCAGTACTTC.

This clone has just a few counts. The chain recombines TRBV19 with TRBJ1-4; TRBD1 might be the D (5 bases). The V and J ends lost 8 bases and 0 bases respectively, with 10 bases between them. This CDR3 has 14 amino acids. The germline CDR1 and CDR2 sequences are LNHDA and SQIVND (reference sequence). The CDR3 coding sequence is TGTGCCAGTCAGGGATTCGCAACTAATGAAAAACTGTTTTTT. This sequence encodes CASQGFATNEKLFF.

The chain couples TRBV6-6 to TRBJ1-2; maybe TRBD1 (6 bases). The CDR3 is 13 residues long. The germline V gene encodes CDR1 MNHNY and CDR2 SVGAGI (reference sequence). Trimming cost V 4 bases and J 8 bases, with 14 bases left between them. CDR3 bases: TGTGCCAGCAGTTTGGGGGTAGGGGGAGGCTACACCTTC. Encoded protein: CASSLGVGGGYTF.

The chain carries TRBV11-2 and TRBJ2-1, with D perhaps matching TRBD1 or TRBD2 (6 bases each). There are 19 residues in the CDR3. Germline lookup yields CDR1 SGHAT and CDR2 FQNNGV. With 0 bases removed from V and 10 bases from J, the gap between germline ends came to 28 bases. The CDR3 sequence is CASSLDGGWGLALTSEQFF. The CDR3 DNA follows: TGTGCCAGCAGCTTAGACGGGGGTTGGGGGCTAGCACTAACCAGCGAGCAGTTCTTC.

The V call is TRBV29-1, the J call TRBJ1-2, with 9 nucleotides matching TRBD1. The CDR3 is made up of 14 amino acids. Trimming removed 3 bases from V and 6 bases from J; junction bases left unmatched: 8. Germline V lookup: CDR1 SQVTM, CDR2 ANQGSEA. CDR3 residues: CSVEGQGPFHGYTF. CDR3 DNA: TGCAGCGTTGAGGGACAGGGCCCCTTCCATGGCTACACCTTC.

This clone has just one count. This chain links TRBV4-3 with TRBJ1-1, with 7 bases aligning to TRBD1. Unmatched junction bases numbered 7, after V lost 1 base and J lost 5 bases. Germline values: CDR1 LGHNA, CDR2 YSLEER. The CDR3 loop spans 15 amino acids. The CDR3 DNA reads as TGCGCCAGCAGCCAAGGACAGGGAATAACAACTGAAGCTTTCTTT. Translating it yields CASSQGQGITTEAFF.

The chain combines TRBV7-3 with TRBJ2-1, with no clear D. The CDR3 sequence is 15 residues long. Germline assignment: CDR1 SGHTA and CDR2 FQGTGA. V lost 5 bases and J lost 2, with 13 bases in between. CDR3 region: CASSTSQVPYNEQFF. The CDR3 DNA sequence: TGTGCCAGCAGCACGTCCCAGGTGCCCTACAATGAGCAGTTCTTC.

The gene calls are TRBV14 and TRBJ1-2; no clear D gene. CDR1 and CDR2 from the germline V gene are SGHDN and FVKESK. The length of the CDR3 is 13 residues. Between the trimmed V and J ends, which lost 6 bases and 4 bases, there was a span of 12 bases. The CDR3 region has the DNA TGTGCCAGCAGATCCACCGCGAGCTATGGCTACACCTTC. Protein sequence: CASRSTASYGYTF.

The gene calls are TRBV6-5 and TRBJ2-7; 10 positions match TRBD2. CDR3 length equals 14 residues. Germline CDR1 MNHEY, CDR2 SVGAGI. V trimming: 5 bases; J trimming: 4 bases; junction bases outside the gene matches: 5. The CDR3 sequence is CASSIAGGSYEQYF. CDR3 DNA sequence: TGTGCCAGCAGTATAGCGGGAGGCTCTTACGAGCAGTACTTC.

This chain connects TRBV11-2 to TRBJ2-1, with 8 bases that match TRBD2. V was clipped by 5 bases and J by 8 bases; unmatched bases: 14. CDR1 and CDR2 from the germline V gene are SGHAT and FQNNGV. CDR3 length: 16 residues. The CDR3 bases are TGTGCCAGCAGCCTCATGACTAGCGCGGGAGGTTATGAGCAGTTCTTC. Translation gives CASSLMTSAGGYEQFF.

The chain joins TRBV5-6 to TRBJ1-2; TRBD1 agrees at 7 bases. This CDR3 is 14 amino acids long. Trimming removed 1 base from V and 0 bases from J; junction bases left unmatched: 0. Germline V gene data show CDR1 as SGHDT and CDR2 as YYEEEE. CDR3 nucleotides: TGTGCCAGCAGCTTGCAGGGGGCTAACTATGGCTACACCTTC. Its translation is CASSLQGANYGYTF.

This clone was recorded a few times. V usage is TRBV29-1 and J usage is TRBJ2-7; 11 bases match TRBD1. This CDR3 is built from 14 residues. The J segment lost 7 bases and the V segment lost 0 bases, leaving 5 bases of the junction unmatched. Germline V gene sequence: CDR1 SQVTM, CDR2 ANQGSEA. CDR3 in amino acids: CSVEDQDRGLEQYF. CDR3 coding DNA: TGCAGCGTTGAAGATCAGGACAGGGGGCTTGAGCAGTACTTC.

V is TRBV4-1 and J is TRBJ1-2, with D tentatively TRBD1 (6 bases). Trimming cost V 0 bases and J 5 bases, with 10 bases left between them. Germline CDR1 and CDR2: MGHRA and YSYEKL. The CDR3 is 14 residues long. The chain's CDR3 is CASSQDLGTYGYTF. CDR3 nucleotides: TGCGCCAGCAGCCAAGATCTAGGGACATATGGCTACACCTTC.

V gene TRBV9 combines with J gene TRBJ1-2, with 8 bases fitting TRBD1. The CDR3 length is 15 residues. Germline CDR1 and CDR2: SGDLS and YYNGEE. The V gene end was trimmed by 0 bases and the J gene end by 6 bases; junction bases not matched to a gene: 7. CDR3 sequence reads: CASSVATGEWDGYTF. CDR3 nucleotides: TGTGCCAGCAGCGTAGCGACAGGGGAATGGGATGGCTACACCTTC.

This clone appeared a single time. The chain combines TRBV7-9 with TRBJ2-5, with TRBD2 matching 11 bases. The CDR3 length is 15 residues. J lost 4 bases, V lost 4 bases, and 5 bases had no gene match. Germline values: CDR1 SEHNR, CDR2 FQNEAQ (reference sequence). In DNA form, the CDR3 reads TGTGCCAGCAGCTCGGGACTAGCGGTAGTAGAGACCCAGTACTTC. Its translation is CASSSGLAVVETQYF.

The chain links TRBV5-4 to TRBJ2-6; 10 bases are shared with TRBD1. The junction had 8 bases not matched to a gene; V was cut back by 4 bases and J by 1 base. Germline CDR1 reads SGHNT; CDR2 reads YYREEE (reference sequence). This CDR3 region has 18 residues. The CDR3: CASSRGDRGLSGANVLTF. DNA for the CDR3: TGTGCCAGCAGCAGGGGGGACAGGGGTTTATCTGGGGCCAACGTCCTGACTTTC.

This sequence joins TRBV7-2 and TRBJ2-7; TRBD2 aligns across 7 bases. The germline V gene has CDR1 SGHTA and CDR2 FQGNSA. CDR3 length equals 16 residues. V lost 5 bases and J lost 4; bases outside the gene matches: 14. CDR3 in amino acids: CASSAGFGAGVYEQYF. The CDR3 nucleotides are TGTGCCAGCAGCGCAGGTTTTGGGGCGGGAGTTTACGAGCAGTACTTC.

V is TRBV27 and J is TRBJ2-1; 13 nucleotides line up with TRBD2. CDR1 and CDR2 (germline): MNHEY, SMNVEV (reference sequence). The CDR3 has 18 amino acids. The V gene end was trimmed by 6 bases and the J gene end by 2 bases; junction bases not matched to a gene: 10. DNA of the CDR3: TGTGCCAGCAGGCCTCACCCGGGACTAGCGGGAACCTACAATGAGCAGTTCTTC. As protein: CASRPHPGLAGTYNEQFF.

This clone appeared a single time. The chain couples TRBV29-1 to TRBJ2-7; 8 bases agree with TRBD1. The germline V gene encodes CDR1 SQVTM and CDR2 ANQGSEA. The V segment lost 4 bases and the J segment 4 bases; nucleotides outside the gene matches: 3. This CDR3 contains 12 residues. The CDR3 bases are TGCAGCGTTGGCCAGGGGGCGTACGAGCAGTACTTC. Amino acids: CSVGQGAYEQYF.